This TCR beta chain was documented in a study of graft-versus-host responses after intestinal transplantation. Across the whole study: Multivisceral, liver-intestinal, or isolated intestinal transplants were received by the recipients.

J lost 4 bases, V lost 9 bases, and 12 bases had no gene match. This CDR3 region has 15 residues. Germline lookup yields CDR1 LNHDA and CDR2 SQIVND (reference sequence). TCRdb's table, derived via immunoSEQ multiplex PCR, lists solely in-frame clones and lacks some. The sample includes roughly 8,200 clones, about 93% seen only once; the top ten take approximately 2.3%. The receptor was derived from a human patient who received an intestinal transplant, so some T cells may come from the graft donor. The V and J genes are TRBV19 and TRBJ2-5; 9 positions agree with TRBD2. The specimen was PBMCs, collected 11 days after intestinal transplantation. CDR3 loop: CASGPRGRVPETQYF. CDR3 bases: TGTGCCAGCGGACCGCGCGGGAGGGTCCCAGAGACCCAGTACTTC.